This TCR beta chain was identified during a study of neurological immune-mediated disorders. General study findings and limits: The repertoires of 18 of 34 multiple sclerosis patients were placed by phylogenetic grouping in a single related-CDR3 cluster, which may be a signature. HTLV-1-associated myelopathy showed the most TCR clonal expansion; multiple sclerosis the least, below healthy controls.

In the case of this clonotype: The antigen remains undetermined.

TCRdb re-called the 5' RACE reads with MiXCR, one entry per CDR3 protein. The sample carries about 62,000 distinct CDR3 sequences, 4% to 6% recorded once. Trimming left V 1 base short and J 9 bases short, with 13 bases between. Germline CDR1 and CDR2: SGHDT and YYEEEE. The CDR3 runs 14 residues. The sequencing sample was made of PBMCs. The chain is built from TRBV5-6 and TRBJ2-2; either TRBD1 or TRBD2 may fit D (5 bases each). The sequence was obtained from a woman aged 50 to 60 with multiple sclerosis. In DNA, the CDR3 is TGTGCCAGCAGCTTGTTGGGACCGTCGTGGGAGCTGTTTTTT. Translated: CASSLLGPSWELFF.